This paragraph covers one TCR beta chain sequence. As yet, its antigen is unknown. The junction and the germline gene differ at one end; a read error may be behind it. Amplification of TCR alpha and beta CDR3 regions from RNA used iRepertoire nested multiplex PCR. MiXCR, applied by TCRdb to the multiplex PCR reads, yields one record per CDR3 protein. The repertoire holds around 350,000 distinct CDR3 sequences, with 41% as singletons. The CDR3 spans 15 residues. Germline loops: CDR1 SGHRS, CDR2 YFSETQ. This sample was taken from a study of glioma-infiltrating T cells. Across the study: Dexamethasone exposure before glioma surgery was limited to six or fewer days.

Findings and limits, study-wide: Tissue-blood divergence was below expectation in non-neoplastic patients, above in gliomas. CDR3 overlap between tissue and blood was very small. Shared blood CDR3 signature motifs marked patients with low tissue-blood divergence.

J is TRBJ2-3 and V is TRBV5-1; D might be TRBD1 or TRBD2, each matching 5 bases. The sequencing sample was made of glioma tissue, nonneoplastic brain tissue, or PBMCs (not recorded which). This receptor was obtained from a human donor with low-grade glioma or glioblastoma, undergoing nonglioma brain surgery, or in good health (not recorded which). Here the CDR3 reads CASSSGTASTDTQYF. The CDR3 nucleotides are TGTGCCAGCAGCTCCGGGACCGCTAGCACAGATACGCAGTATTTT.